A selection of T cell receptor beta chains follows, all from one sample in a study of cytomegalovirus exposure and HLA in healthy donors. The protocol was immunoSEQ multiplex PCR, while the TCRdb copy is restricted to in-frame clones and leaves out a portion. The sample yields about 170,000 clones, roughly 70% seen once. Material for sequencing was PBMCs. Receptor source: a man aged 40-55 years in good health and CMV-seropositive. The CDR3 runs from the conserved cysteine through the conserved F or W. The D gene is left open where the match is weak. A row's size may be missing; if present it is once, few, many or a size class.

>TRBJ2-7|.|.|TRBV7-2
CASSLADSYYEQYF
TGTGCCAGCAGCTTAGCGGACAGTTACTACGAGCAGTACTTC
>TRBJ2-5|.|.|TRBV20-1
CSAPRAETQYF
TGCAGTGCCCCGAGGGCCGAGACCCAGTACTTC
>TRBJ2-4|.|TRBD2|TRBV7-3
CASSISSGGAGNIQYF
TGTGCCAGCAGCATCTCTAGCGGGGGGGCGGGAAACATTCAGTACTTC
>TRBJ1-2|.|.|TRBV27
CASSPGTILRTDGYTF
TGTGCCAGCAGTCCCGGGACAATCCTTAGGACTGATGGCTACACCTTC
>TRBJ2-3|few|.|TRBV9
CASSVGGGQTGDTQYF
TGTGCCAGCAGCGTAGGCGGGGGCCAAACGGGAGATACGCAGTATTTT
>TRBJ2-2|few|.|TRBV25-1
CASAEGGAAGELFF
TGTGCCAGCGCGGAGGGGGGGGCGGCCGGGGAGCTGTTTTTT
>TRBJ2-7|.|TRBD2|TRBV30
CAWNRASGVYEQYF
TGTGCCTGGAATAGGGCTAGCGGGGTCTACGAGCAGTACTTC
>TRBJ1-2|.|.|TRBV30
CAWSVQLDYGYTF
TGTGCCTGGAGTGTACAGCTCGACTATGGCTACACCTTC
>TRBJ2-7|.|.|TRBV7-3
CASSLTSGAGYEQYF
TGTGCCAGCAGCTTAACTTCAGGGGCGGGCTACGAGCAGTACTTC
>TRBJ2-7|.|.|TRBV7-2
CASSLTGATYEQYF
TGTGCCAGCAGCCTAACCGGTGCCACCTACGAGCAGTACTTC
>TRBJ2-3|.|.|TRBV2
CASSARAGDTQYF
TGTGCCAGCAGTGCCAGGGCTGGAGATACGCAGTATTTT
>TRBJ1-6|.|.|TRBV6-5
CASSELGDNSPLHF
TGTGCCAGCAGTGAACTGGGAGATAATTCACCCCTCCACTTT
>TRBJ1-2|.|.|TRBV6-1
CASSEAGGGYTF
TGTGCCAGCAGTGAAGCGGGGGGAGGCTACACCTTC
>TRBJ2-7|.|.|TRBV18
CASSPPVAGGASYEQYF
TGTGCCAGCTCACCACCGGTGGCCGGAGGGGCCTCCTACGAGCAGTACTTC
>TRBJ2-1|.|.|TRBV21-1
CASSKGRLAGDNEQFF
TGTGCCAGCAGCAAAGGCCGACTAGCGGGTGATAATGAGCAGTTCTTC
>TRBJ2-1|.|.|TRBV23-1
CASSQGGQSSYNEQFF
TGCGCCAGCAGTCAGGGGGGACAGTCCTCCTACAATGAGCAGTTCTTC
>TRBJ2-5|.|TRBD1|TRBV7-9
CASSLVRGQGMETQYF
TGTGCCAGCAGCTTAGTTCGCGGACAGGGGATGGAGACCCAGTACTTC
>TRBJ1-2|.|.|TRBV9
CASSVGGINYGYTF
TGTGCCAGCAGCGTAGGGGGCATTAACTATGGCTACACCTTC
>TRBJ1-6|.|TRBD1|TRBV13
CASSSPGTGVSPLHF
TGTGCCAGCAGCTCCCCCGGGACAGGGGTATCACCCCTCCACTTT
>TRBJ2-2|.|.|TRBV5-1
CASSLVQGGTGELFF
TGCGCCAGCAGCTTGGTCCAGGGGGGCACCGGGGAGCTGTTTTTT
>TRBJ2-2|.|TRBD2|TRBV18
CASSPRPSGANTGELFF
TGTGCCAGCTCACCACGGCCTAGCGGGGCAAACACCGGGGAGCTGTTTTTT
>TRBJ2-7|.|.|TRBV30
CAWSIGGGPYEQYF
TGTGCCTGGAGTATAGGCGGGGGCCCCTACGAGCAGTACTTC
>TRBJ2-5|.|.|TRBV6-1
CASSAAWFQETQYF
TGTGCCAGCAGCGCGGCGTGGTTCCAAGAGACCCAGTACTTC
>TRBJ1-5|.|.|TRBV28
CASSLLQGRRNQPQHF
TGTGCCAGCAGTTTACTTCAGGGTAGACGCAATCAGCCCCAGCATTTT
>TRBJ2-7|.|.|TRBV5-1
CASSPSGGTYEQYF
TGCGCCAGCAGCCCCTCGGGCGGGACCTACGAGCAGTACTTC
>TRBJ2-1|once|.|TRBV7-9
CASSLEQGGYNEQFF
TGTGCCAGCAGCTTAGAACAGGGTGGGTACAATGAGCAGTTCTTC
>TRBJ2-1|once|TRBD2|TRBV9
CASSAPGGAGGNNEQFF
TGTGCCAGCAGCGCCCCGGGGGGGGCGGGGGGGAACAATGAGCAGTTCTTC
>TRBJ1-1|few|.|TRBV5-4
CASSFQENTEAFF
TGTGCCAGCAGCTTCCAGGAGAACACTGAAGCTTTCTTT
>TRBJ1-5|.|TRBD1|TRBV6-6
CATLDRDSSNQPQHF
TGTGCCACCCTAGACAGGGATTCGAGCAATCAGCCCCAGCATTTT
>TRBJ2-3|.|TRBD2|TRBV7-9
CASSPGLAGTIFTDTQYF
TGTGCCAGCAGCCCAGGACTAGCGGGGACGATATTCACAGATACGCAGTATTTT
>TRBJ2-1|once|TRBD1|TRBV2
CASSEPGQDYNEQFF
TGTGCCAGCAGTGAGCCGGGACAGGACTACAATGAGCAGTTCTTC
>TRBJ1-5|.|.|TRBV12-5
CASRTARQPQHF
TGTGCTAGTCGTACAGCCCGCCAGCCCCAGCATTTT
>TRBJ2-5|.|TRBD1|TRBV7-2
CASSPIGTAQETQYF
TGTGCCAGCAGCCCAATCGGGACAGCCCAAGAGACCCAGTACTTC
>TRBJ2-2|.|TRBD1|TRBV19
CASSIDRTGLGELFF
TGTGCCAGTAGTATAGACCGGACAGGGTTAGGGGAGCTGTTTTTT
>TRBJ1-3|.|.|TRBV6-5
CASSYAGRGNTIYF
TGTGCCAGCAGTTACGCTGGCAGAGGAAACACCATATATTTT
>TRBJ1-2|.|.|TRBV7-2
CASSLASGDGYGYTF
TGTGCCAGCAGCTTAGCGTCAGGGGACGGCTATGGCTACACCTTC
>TRBJ1-5|.|.|TRBV4-3
CASSQDRAGPPDQPQHF
TGCGCCAGCAGCCAAGATAGGGCAGGGCCCCCCGATCAGCCCCAGCATTTT
>TRBJ2-7|.|.|TRBV7-2
CASSSRDTSYEQYF
TGTGCCAGCAGCTCCCGGGACACATCCTACGAGCAGTACTTC
>TRBJ2-5|.|TRBD2|TRBV19
CASREKTSGGETQYF
TGTGCCAGTAGAGAGAAGACTAGCGGGGGGGAGACCCAGTACTTC
>TRBJ2-5|.|TRBD1|TRBV5-1
CASSLDGQGIKTQYF
TGCGCCAGCAGCTTAGATGGACAGGGGATTAAGACCCAGTACTTC
>TRBJ1-1|.|TRBD1|TRBV19
CASSPGTGAPEAFF
TGTGCCAGTAGCCCCGGGACAGGGGCCCCTGAAGCTTTCTTT
>TRBJ2-3|.|.|TRBV10-3
CATQGKSTDTQYF
TGTGCCACTCAGGGGAAAAGCACAGATACGCAGTATTTT
>TRBJ1-1|.|.|TRBV5-1
CASSPLLDSRMNTEAFF
TGCGCCAGCAGCCCACTCCTAGATTCCCGGATGAACACTGAAGCTTTCTTT
>TRBJ2-1|.|TRBD1|TRBV30
CAWAPGQDLPYNEQFF
TGTGCCTGGGCTCCGGGACAGGATCTTCCCTACAATGAGCAGTTCTTC
>TRBJ2-6|.|.|TRBV2
CASSPTGAGANVLTF
TGTGCCAGCAGTCCGACAGGAGCTGGGGCCAACGTCCTGACTTTC
>TRBJ1-2|.|.|TRBV18
CASSPRSGDNYGYTF
TGTGCCAGCTCACCGAGGTCAGGGGACAACTATGGCTACACCTTC
>TRBJ2-1|.|TRBD2|TRBV5-4
CASSFKTGTSGRQDNEQFF
TGTGCCAGCAGCTTTAAGACCGGGACTAGCGGGCGACAAGACAATGAGCAGTTCTTC
>TRBJ2-5|few|.|TRBV11-2
CASSLDGDSQETQYF
TGTGCCAGCAGCTTAGACGGGGATAGCCAAGAGACCCAGTACTTC
>TRBJ2-2|.|.|TRBV30
CAWSVGTNTGELFF
TGTGCCTGGAGTGTGGGCACGAACACCGGGGAGCTGTTTTTT
>TRBJ2-3|.|TRBD2|TRBV9
CASSISGVGTDTQYF
TGTGCCAGCAGCATCAGCGGGGTAGGCACAGATACGCAGTATTTT
>TRBJ2-1|once|.|TRBV27
CASTSSVNEQFF
TGTGCCAGCACCTCTAGCGTTAATGAGCAGTTCTTC
>TRBJ1-1|few|TRBD1|TRBV4-1
CASSRTGNTEAFF
TGCGCCAGCAGTAGGACAGGGAACACTGAAGCTTTCTTT
>TRBJ1-5|.|TRBD1|TRBV19
CASSRDRGLQPQHF
TGTGCCAGTAGTCGGGACAGGGGCCTCCAGCCCCAGCATTTT
>TRBJ2-7|.|TRBD1|TRBV6-1
CASSVDRVSSYEQYF
TGTGCCAGCAGTGTGGACAGGGTGAGCTCCTACGAGCAGTACTTC
>TRBJ2-1|once|.|TRBV7-9
CASSTQGGGGALNEQFF
TGTGCCAGCAGCACCCAGGGAGGTGGGGGGGCCCTCAATGAGCAGTTCTTC
>TRBJ1-1|.|TRBD1|TRBV13
CASSLEALGDRGLRAEAFF
TGTGCCAGCAGCTTAGAGGCCCTGGGGGACAGGGGGCTGCGGGCTGAAGCTTTCTTT